This is a list of T cell receptor beta chains from one sample in a study of graft-versus-host responses after intestinal transplantation. Their antigens remain unidentified. Libraries were prepared by immunoSEQ multiplex PCR; TCRdb keeps only in-frame clonotypes and omits some of them. The sample lists 80,000 to 90,000 clones; around 90% were seen once. The material sequenced was unstimulated CD4+ T cells sorted from spleen or lymph node cells, taken before intestinal transplant. These receptors were obtained from a human donor who received an intestinal transplant. Each CDR3 is given with its conserved first and last residue. D genes are given only for firm matches. Not every row has a clone size; where given, it reads once, few, many or a size class.

clone_size d_call j_call cdr3_length v_call cdr3_aa cdr3_nt
- - TRBJ1-5 16 TRBV6-6 CASRPEGLIGNQPQHF TGTGCCAGTCGGCCGGAGGGGCTAATCGGCAATCAGCCCCAGCATTTT
- TRBD1 TRBJ1-2 12 TRBV6-1 CASRGQGSGYTF TGTGCCAGCAGGGGACAGGGGTCGGGCTACACCTTC
few - TRBJ1-2 14 TRBV9 CASSYYDGNYGYTF TGTGCCAGCAGCTACTATGACGGTAACTATGGCTACACCTTC
- - TRBJ1-6 17 TRBV7-9 CASSLISALRGGSPLHF TGTGCCAGCAGCTTAATTAGTGCGCTCCGAGGTGGTTCACCCCTCCACTTT
- - TRBJ1-2 12 TRBV19 CASSANRNGYTF TGTGCCAGTAGTGCTAACAGGAACGGCTACACCTTC
- - TRBJ2-5 11 TRBV7-6 CASSFKETQYF TGTGCCAGCAGCTTTAAAGAGACCCAGTACTTC
- - TRBJ2-7 12 TRBV10-3 CAISGEYEEQYF TGTGCCATCAGTGGGGAGTACGAGGAGCAGTACTTC
- TRBD1 TRBJ2-7 14 TRBV10-1 CASSASQGTGEQYF TGCGCCAGCAGTGCGTCACAGGGGACGGGCGAGCAGTACTTC
few TRBD1 TRBJ1-2 13 TRBV6-1 CASRTDRGNGYTF TGTGCCAGCAGAACCGACAGGGGCAATGGCTACACCTTC
- TRBD1 TRBJ2-5 12 TRBV5-1 CASSPQGETQYF TGCGCCAGCAGCCCACAGGGGGAGACCCAGTACTTC
- - TRBJ1-1 14 TRBV10-3 CAISEDLQNPEAFF TGTGCCATCAGTGAGGACCTACAGAACCCTGAAGCTTTCTTT
- TRBD1 TRBJ2-6 16 TRBV28 CASGGQALSGANVLTF TGTGCCAGCGGGGGACAGGCGCTCTCTGGGGCCAACGTCCTGACTTTC
- TRBD1 TRBJ2-7 15 TRBV6-5 CASSAPGQGDYEQYF TGTGCCAGCAGTGCCCCGGGACAGGGAGACTACGAGCAGTACTTC
- TRBD2 TRBJ2-3 15 TRBV7-9 CASSLLAGRTDTQYF TGTGCCAGCAGCCTACTAGCGGGGCGCACAGATACGCAGTATTTT
once TRBD1 TRBJ1-2 16 TRBV5-1 CASSGRDRSFNYGYTF TGCGCCAGCAGCGGACGGGACAGATCATTTAACTATGGCTACACCTTC
- - TRBJ2-1 14 TRBV13 CASSLQVSYNEQFF TGTGCCAGCAGCTTACAGGTTTCCTACAATGAGCAGTTCTTC
- - TRBJ1-1 15 TRBV19 CASRHRPDQNTEAFF TGTGCCAGTCGACATCGCCCAGATCAGAACACTGAAGCTTTCTTT
- TRBD1 TRBJ1-2 13 TRBV6-4 CASSNQGGSGYTF TGTGCCAGCTCCAACCAGGGGGGCTCGGGCTACACCTTC
- TRBD1 TRBJ1-6 14 TRBV14 CASSPTGVPSPLHF TGTGCCAGCAGCCCAACAGGGGTCCCTTCACCCCTCCACTTT
few TRBD2 TRBJ2-5 17 TRBV5-1 CASSLERTSGVSETQYF TGCGCCAGCAGCTTGGAGAGGACTAGCGGGGTGTCGGAGACCCAGTACTTC
- TRBD2 TRBJ2-3 14 TRBV7-2 CASSLSSGGDTQYF TGTGCCAGCAGCTTAAGTAGCGGGGGAGATACGCAGTATTTT
- - TRBJ1-1 16 TRBV25-1 CASSQLGGREITEAFF TGTGCCAGCAGCCAATTGGGGGGGAGGGAAATAACTGAAGCTTTCTTT
few TRBD1 TRBJ2-7 13 TRBV7-9 CASSSDRETEQYF TGTGCCAGCAGCTCCGACAGGGAGACCGAGCAGTACTTC
- - TRBJ1-1 13 TRBV7-9 CASGQQVNTEAFF TGTGCCAGCGGCCAACAGGTGAACACTGAAGCTTTCTTT
- - TRBJ1-5 15 TRBV5-1 CASSQTGGGNQPQHF TGCGCCAGCAGCCAAACGGGGGGGGGCAATCAGCCCCAGCATTTT
- TRBD1 TRBJ1-4 17 TRBV5-1 CASSPLTGAATNEKLFF TGCGCCAGCAGCCCCCTAACAGGGGCCGCAACTAATGAAAAACTGTTTTTT
- TRBD1 TRBJ2-5 14 TRBV5-1 CASSFEGAGETQYF TGCGCCAGCAGCTTTGAGGGGGCCGGGGAGACCCAGTACTTC
- TRBD2 TRBJ2-1 15 TRBV7-8 CASSQERGGGDEQFF TGTGCCAGCAGCCAGGAGCGGGGGGGCGGGGATGAGCAGTTCTTC
- TRBD2 TRBJ2-5 16 TRBV7-7 CASSLSGGLTQETQYF TGTGCTAGCAGCTTGAGCGGGGGGTTAACTCAAGAGACCCAGTACTTC
- TRBD1 TRBJ1-6 15 TRBV6-1 CASSAQTGDTSPLHF TGTGCCAGCAGTGCCCAGACAGGGGACACTTCACCCCTCCACTTT
- - TRBJ1-2 14 TRBV10-3 CAISESGGVYGYTF TGTGCCATCAGTGAGTCGGGAGGGGTCTATGGCTACACCTTC
- - TRBJ1-5 14 TRBV21-1 CASTPTGINQPQHF TGTGCCAGCACTCCCACAGGCATCAATCAGCCCCAGCATTTT
few - TRBJ2-5 13 TRBV5-4 CASSLSGQETQYF TGTGCCAGCAGCTTGTCGGGGCAAGAGACCCAGTACTTC
- TRBD1 TRBJ2-7 15 TRBV6-1 CASPGEGGQGFEQYF TGTGCCAGCCCCGGGGAGGGGGGACAGGGGTTCGAGCAGTACTTC
- - TRBJ1-1 13 TRBV7-9 CASSLVFRGGAFF TGTGCCAGCAGCTTAGTATTCAGGGGTGGTGCTTTCTTT
- - TRBJ1-2 14 TRBV6-5 CASSPTPPRVGYTF TGTGCCAGCAGCCCTACTCCCCCCAGGGTTGGCTACACCTTC
- TRBD1 TRBJ2-4 14 TRBV5-1 CASSPRDRGNIQYF TGCGCCAGCAGCCCCCGGGACAGGGGTAACATTCAGTACTTC
once TRBD1 TRBJ1-1 11 TRBV11-2 CASSQGQGAFF TGTGCCAGCAGCCAGGGACAGGGGGCTTTCTTT
- - TRBJ1-2 13 TRBV9 CASSVGVGRGYTF TGTGCCAGCAGCGTAGGGGTAGGGAGGGGCTACACCTTC
- TRBD2 TRBJ2-7 15 TRBV5-1 CASSPPLAGGYEQYF TGCGCCAGCAGCCCACCCTTAGCGGGGGGGTACGAGCAGTACTTC
- - TRBJ1-5 14 TRBV18 CASSPTDSNQPQHF TGTGCCAGCTCACCGACAGATAGCAATCAGCCCCAGCATTTT
- - TRBJ1-3 14 TRBV9 CASSVGQNGNTIYF TGTGCCAGCAGCGTAGGACAGAATGGAAACACCATATATTTT
- TRBD1 TRBJ1-6 16 TRBV7-3 CASSLIGTDSNSPLHF TGTGCCAGCAGCTTAATTGGGACAGACTCGAATTCACCCCTCCACTTT
- - TRBJ2-6 17 TRBV2 CASSGQRGSGGANVLTF TGTGCCAGCAGTGGTCAGCGTGGGTCCGGTGGGGCCAACGTCCTGACTTTC
- TRBD1 TRBJ2-7 14 TRBV7-9 CASSLRDRIYEQYF TGTGCCAGCAGCCTCCGGGACAGGATCTACGAGCAGTACTTC